Each of the 23 T cell receptor beta chains below was sequenced from the same sample in a study of blood T cell repertoires in COVID-19. Some clones are missing from TCRdb's copy, which holds only in-frame ones; the method was immunoSEQ multiplex PCR. This table holds tens of thousands of clones, 78% found once. Sequencing was carried out using peripheral blood. These TCRs come from a man between 65 and 80 years old with COVID-19, enrolled during active disease.

This clone was observed a handful of times. The chain links TRBV9 to TRBJ1-2; TRBD1 matches at 9 bases. The CDR3 sequence is 17 residues long. Germline loops: CDR1 SGDLS, CDR2 YYNGEE. With V trimmed by 0 bases and J by 6 bases, 12 bases remained unmatched. The CDR3 protein is CASSVGPLLGTGNGYTF. The CDR3 DNA reads TGTGCCAGCAGCGTAGGACCTTTGTTAGGGACAGGGAATGGCTACACCTTC.

This CDR3 is CASSNDRGRTEAFF. CDR3 coding DNA: TGTGCCAGCAGTAACGACAGGGGAAGGACTGAAGCTTTCTTT. The genes are TRBV6-5 and TRBJ1-1, with 8 bases aligning to TRBD1. After removal of 5 bases from V and 5 bases from J, the junction contained 7 bases not matched to a gene. The CDR3 extends over 14 amino acids. Germline CDR1 MNHEY, CDR2 SVGAGI.

V usage is TRBV28 and J usage is TRBJ2-1, with D unresolved. Germline V gives CDR1 MDHEN, CDR2 SYDVKM. CDR3 size: 13 residues. The V end lost 2 bases, the J end lost 7 bases, and 9 bases lay between the germline ends. The CDR3 loop is CASSLGATNEQFF. The CDR3 nucleotides read TGTGCCAGCAGTTTAGGCGCGACAAATGAGCAGTTCTTC.

The chain couples TRBV5-6 to TRBJ1-2, with 8 bases identical to TRBD1. With V trimmed by 1 base and J by 2 bases, 7 bases remained unmatched. The CDR3 covers 16 residues. Germline-derived CDR1 and CDR2 are SGHDT and YYEEEE. CDR3 DNA sequence: TGTGCCAGCAGCTTGAGGACAGGGAACAAGAACTATGGCTACACCTTC. Amino acid sequence: CASSLRTGNKNYGYTF.

The chain combines TRBV7-9 with TRBJ2-4; 8 bases are a match to TRBD2. The CDR3 consists of 16 residues. With V trimmed by 5 bases and J by 1 base, 7 bases remained unmatched. The germline V gene has CDR1 SEHNR and CDR2 FQNEAQ (reference sequence). CDR3 sequence reads: CASSPSGGSAKNIQYF. The CDR3 nucleotides read TGTGCCAGCAGCCCCTCGGGGGGGTCTGCCAAAAACATTCAGTACTTC. The variable domain in full, completed from reference TRBV7-9 and TRBJ2-4, reads DTGVSQNPRHKITKRGQNVTFRCDPISEHNRLYWYRQTLGQGPEFLTYFQNEAQLEKSRLLSDRFSAERPKGSFSTLEIQRTEQGDSAMYLCASSPSGGSAKNIQYFGAGTRLSVL.

The chain combines TRBV7-9 with TRBJ2-2; the D is unclear. Trimming removed 5 bases at V and 1 base at J, with 8 bases between. The CDR3 runs to 14 residues. The V gene's germline CDR1 is SEHNR and CDR2 FQNEAQ (reference sequence). The CDR3 DNA sequence: TGTGCCAGCAGCCCCCGACAGAACACCGGGGAGCTGTTTTTT. Its translation: CASSPRQNTGELFF.

Concerning this clone: In the same sample, other DNA sequences code for this CDR3. The chain is built from TRBV18 and TRBJ1-4; 7 bases are a match to TRBD1. The CDR3 has 15 amino acids. The V segment lost 2 bases and the J segment 7 bases; nucleotides outside the gene matches: 7. Germline-derived CDR1 and CDR2 are KGHSH and LQKENI. CDR3: CASSPSTGSGEKLFF. CDR3 sequence (DNA): TGTGCCAGCTCACCATCGACAGGGAGTGGTGAAAAACTGTTTTTT.

This clone was counted a single time. The V gene is TRBV15, the J gene TRBJ1-2, with 9 bases lining up with TRBD1. Trimming took 0 bases from V and 4 from J; bases not matched to a gene: 6. The germline CDR1 and CDR2 sequences are LNHNV and YYDKDF (reference sequence). CDR3 length: 16 residues. CDR3 amino acids: CATSRDGDRAVYGYTF. The CDR3 bases are TGTGCCACCAGCAGAGATGGGGACAGGGCTGTCTATGGCTACACCTTC. Using reference TRBV15 and TRBJ1-2 for the parts outside the CDR3, the full variable domain is DAMVIQNPRYQVTQFGKPVTLSCSQTLNHNVMYWYQQKSSQAPKLLFHYYDKDFNNEADTPDNFQSRRPNTSFCFLDIRSPGLGDTAMYLCATSRDGDRAVYGYTFGSGTRLTVV.

The genes are TRBV7-8 and TRBJ1-5; unclear D gene. The germline V gene encodes CDR1 SGHVS and CDR2 FQNEAQ. The CDR3 is 16 residues long. The ends were cut back, 1 base at V and 0 bases at J, with 10 bases in the middle. CDR3 sequence reads: CASSLVGGVSNQPQHF. CDR3 DNA sequence: TGTGCCAGCAGCTTAGTGGGCGGGGTTAGCAATCAGCCCCAGCATTTT.

The genes are TRBV27 and TRBJ2-5; TRBD1 agrees at 8 bases. V lost 6 bases, J lost 0 bases, and 12 bases stayed unmatched. The CDR3 is made up of 17 amino acids. Germline V CDR1 and CDR2: MNHEY, SMNVEV (reference sequence). CDR3 DNA: TGTGCCAGCAGCACCCTAGGACAGGGCCCAAACCAAGAGACCCAGTACTTC. This encodes CASSTLGQGPNQETQYF.

The chain combines TRBV7-8 with TRBJ1-2; D remains ambiguous. The ends were cut back, 5 bases at V and 5 bases at J, with 15 bases in the middle. Germline V gene lookup returns CDR1 SGHVS and CDR2 FQNEAQ. This CDR3 is 14 amino acids long. This CDR3 reads CASSARWSVYGYTF. The CDR3 DNA follows: TGTGCCAGCAGCGCCCGGTGGTCTGTTTATGGCTACACCTTC. Full variable domain (remainder filled in from reference TRBV7-8 and TRBJ1-2): GAGVSQSPRYKVAKRGQDVALRCDPISGHVSLFWYQQALGQGPEFLTYFQNEAQLDKSGLPSDRFFAERPEGSVSTLKIQRTQQEDSAVYLCASSARWSVYGYTFGSGTRLTVV.

V and J are TRBV19 and TRBJ1-1, with D possibly TRBD1 on 5 matching bases. The V and J ends lost 1 base and 4 bases respectively, with 10 bases between them. The V gene's germline CDR1 is LNHDA and CDR2 SQIVND (reference sequence). The CDR3 has 14 amino acids. The CDR3 here is CASSIGGVSTEAFF. CDR3 bases: TGTGCCAGTAGTATAGGGGGCGTAAGCACTGAAGCTTTCTTT. Full variable domain (remainder filled in from reference TRBV19 and TRBJ1-1): DGGITQSPKYLFRKEGQNVTLSCEQNLNHDAMYWYRQDPGQGLRLIYYSQIVNDFQKGDIAEGYSVSREKKESFPLTVTSAQKNPTAFYLCASSIGGVSTEAFFGQGTRLTVV.

This chain links TRBV6-2 or TRBV6-3 with TRBJ2-3; tentative D call: TRBD1 (7 bases). Germline V CDR1 and CDR2: MNHEY, SVGEGT. CDR3 length: 14 amino acids. Trimming shortened V by 5 bases and J by 2 bases, and 11 bases separated the two germline ends. CDR3 amino acids: CASSPGGLTDTQYF. The CDR3 region has the DNA TGTGCCAGCAGTCCAGGGGGGCTCACAGATACGCAGTATTTT.

CDR3 region: CASSYTQQGANGYTF. The CDR3 DNA is TGTGCCAGCAGCTATACCCAACAGGGGGCGAATGGCTACACCTTC. This chain uses TRBV7-9 with TRBJ1-2; 9 bases agree with TRBD1. CDR3 length: 15 residues. V lost 4 bases, J lost 6 bases, and 9 bases stayed unmatched. CDR1 and CDR2 (germline): SEHNR, FQNEAQ (reference sequence).

The rearrangement uses TRBV6-1 and TRBJ2-7; possibly TRBD2 for D (6 bases). The CDR3 is 17 amino acids. Between the trimmed V and J ends, which lost 3 bases and 6 bases, there was a span of 24 bases. Germline V CDR1 and CDR2: MNHNS, SASEGT. The CDR3 reads CASSDPMWPSVRAEQYF. DNA for the CDR3: TGTGCCAGCAGTGACCCTATGTGGCCTAGCGTCCGTGCCGAGCAGTACTTC.

This chain links TRBV2 with TRBJ1-5; 7 positions agree with TRBD1. With V trimmed by 3 bases and J by 4 bases, 9 bases remained unmatched. Germline values: CDR1 SNHLY, CDR2 FYNNEI. The CDR3 runs 16 residues. CDR3 in amino acids: CASSEGTGRGNQPQHF. In DNA, the CDR3 is TGTGCCAGCAGTGAGGGGACCGGCAGGGGGAATCAGCCCCAGCATTTT.

This clone has more than one count but fewer than ten. J is TRBJ1-5 and V is TRBV18; D gene unclear. This CDR3 comprises 13 residues. Germline V lookup: CDR1 KGHSH, CDR2 LQKENI. V was cut by 0 bases and J by 7 bases, with 7 bases left in between. The CDR3 DNA reads TGTGCCAGCTCACCACCGGCGGGACAGCCCCAGCATTTT. This translates into CASSPPAGQPQHF.

There are a few counts of this clone. This chain uses TRBV7-2 with TRBJ2-7; D is possibly TRBD2 (5 bases). CDR1 and CDR2 (germline): SGHTA, FQGNSA. V was pared by 1 base and J by 4 bases, with 14 bases between. The CDR3 extends over 15 amino acids. Written as DNA, the CDR3 is TGTGCCAGCAGCTTAGAGTCCGGGGTGGGGTACGAGCAGTACTTC. Residues: CASSLESGVGYEQYF.

The chain recombines TRBV7-6 with TRBJ2-5, with D unresolved. The CDR3 runs to 11 residues. Germline loops: CDR1 SGHVS, CDR2 FNYEAQ. Trimming took 4 bases from V and 5 from J, leaving 5 bases between them. The CDR3: CASSSSETQYF. DNA of the CDR3: TGTGCCAGCAGCTCCTCGGAGACCCAGTACTTC.

The chain joins TRBV6-2 or TRBV6-3 to TRBJ2-7, with TRBD1 matching 9 bases. Per germline, CDR1 MNHEY and CDR2 SVGEGT. J was trimmed by 4 bases and V by 5 bases; bases with no gene match: 6. The CDR3 loop spans 14 amino acids. The chain's CDR3 is CASSPTGGAYEQYF. For the CDR3, the DNA is TGTGCCAGCAGTCCGACAGGGGGGGCTTACGAGCAGTACTTC.

The chain links TRBV21-1 to TRBJ1-1; TRBD1, the D gene given by the table, was not confirmed from the DNA. TRBV21-1 is a pseudogene locus. The length of the CDR3 is 19 residues. CDR3 amino acids: CASSKGGRGRGPVGPEAFF. The CDR3 nucleotides are TGTGCCAGCAGCAAAGGCGGCAGGGGGCGCGGTCCGGTGGGCCCTGAAGCTTTCTTT.

The rearrangement joins TRBV5-6 to TRBJ1-1; TRBD1 matches at 8 bases. CDR3 length: 17 amino acids. The V gene end was trimmed by 0 bases and the J gene end by 3 bases; junction bases not matched to a gene: 10. Germline CDR1 and CDR2: SGHDT and YYEEEE. The CDR3 coding sequence is TGTGCCAGCAGCTTGGTGCCTAGGACAGGGTCTTACACTGAAGCTTTCTTT. Residues: CASSLVPRTGSYTEAFF.

The rearrangement joins TRBV10-3 to TRBJ2-3, with D possibly TRBD2 on 6 matching bases. Germline CDR1 and CDR2: ENHRY and SYGVKD. V lost 6 bases to trimming and J lost 3 bases, with 13 bases between them. The CDR3 consists of 14 residues. CDR3 in DNA: TGTGCCATCAGCCGGGACTTGTCTACAGATACGCAGTATTTT. Amino acids: CAISRDLSTDTQYF.